The T cell receptor (beta chain) under discussion was sequenced for a study of cytomegalovirus exposure and HLA in healthy donors. Study at large: Among about 179 million T cells, an earlier analysis found roughly 100 million unique TCR beta sequences. When fewer than 400 donors were genotyped, approximately 80% of them were found to fall in the Caucasian-associated ancestry cluster. Study-level results: As confirmed in vitro, three CMV-associated chains were specific for CMV antigens.

Amplification used 60 Vbeta primers and 13 Jbeta primers. The table came from immunoSEQ multiplex PCR; TCRdb's copy has only in-frame clones and leaves some out. The table lists over 75,000 clones. Remarks on this clone: Its antigen is undetermined.

Trimming cost V 5 bases and J 5 bases, with 16 bases left between them. The CDR3 spans 15 residues. Germline V gene lookup returns CDR1 MNHEY and CDR2 SMNVEV (reference sequence). Sequencing was done on a sample of PBMCs. The receptor was derived from a girl aged 5-17 years in good health and CMV-seropositive. The chain combines TRBV27 with TRBJ1-5; possible D gene TRBD1, 6 bases. The CDR3 DNA is TGTGCCAGCAGTCCCGGGACACAGGGATATCAGCCCCAGCATTTT. Translation: CASSPGTQGYQPQHF.